What follows is one T cell receptor beta chain and its context. Its antigen target is currently unknown. Base qualities were left out, and no much larger clone turns up one base away. TCRbeta CDR3 regions were amplified from genomic DNA using the immunoSEQ Assay, a bias-controlled multiplex PCR. The authors' pipeline ran thus. The number of nucleated cells in each sample was estimated from the amplification of reference gene primers within the assay. Sequence reads were collapsed and filtered to measure the absolute abundance of every unique TCRbeta CDR3 rearrangement. For each sample, productive Simpson clonality was calculated as the square root of Simpson's diversity index across productive rearrangements. The table was pulled from immuneACCESS by TCRdb, which kept in-frame rearrangements only. Such tables lose some clones; where checked, under half of the loss comes from unresolved V genes, and the rest has no known cause. The V and J calls and the clone size are those of that table, but D and trimming were determined from the DNA. The sample table records more than 250,000 clones; about 90% of these occur just once. 6.3% of the sample rests with the top ten.

One collaborating source in Seattle enrolled patients during active infection and followed them longitudinally through the course of disease. Collaborating institutions collected whole blood in K2EDTA tubes following their own protocols. For TCRbeta analysis, collaborator samples were shipped as frozen whole blood, as isolated PBMCs, or as DNA extracted from either sample type. This sample stems from a study of blood T cell repertoires in COVID-19 (dated by TCRdb to 2018 to 2020). Background on the whole study: Collaborator samples came from the United States, Italy and Spain and covered acute and convalescent phases of COVID-19. The material from the prospective study consisted of cDNA or gDNA derived from T cells, B-cell-depleted T cells, or PBMCs. The dataset comprised deeply sampled blood TCRbeta repertoires from subjects exposed to, actively infected with, or recovered from COVID-19. The repertoires were made available in a free public database intended to serve as a resource for research on the immune response to SARS-CoV-2. The samples were drawn from the first 160 participants of the ongoing ImmuneRACE study and from 950 to 1,500 subjects provided by 6 global collaborators. The sample metadata nearly always contained a de-identified subject ID, COVID-19 status, age in years and sex. Where HLA class I and class II types were available, the types were taken from metadata supplied by the sample provider, not from assay-based typing.

The study at large found these results: The quantity of clinical and demographic metadata differed by source and by participant and was supplied without curation.

Via the germline V gene, CDR1 is SGHVS and CDR2 FQNEAQ. Deletion took 0 bases off V and 6 bases off J, with a span of 9 bases between the germline ends. The CDR3 contains 13 residues, cysteine and phenylalanine counted. The sequence is cut down to CDR3 DNA, 39 bases in frame from base 1. The rearranged chain carries TRBV7-8 and TRBJ2-7, with TRBD1 tentatively as D gene (5 bases match). The material sequenced was peripheral blood. The clonotype was recovered from a woman in her 50s with COVID-19, enrolled during active disease. In nucleotide form, the sequence is TGTGCCAGCAGCTTAGCCAGGGAAAGCGAGCAGTACTTC. Translated, it gives CASSLARESEQYF.